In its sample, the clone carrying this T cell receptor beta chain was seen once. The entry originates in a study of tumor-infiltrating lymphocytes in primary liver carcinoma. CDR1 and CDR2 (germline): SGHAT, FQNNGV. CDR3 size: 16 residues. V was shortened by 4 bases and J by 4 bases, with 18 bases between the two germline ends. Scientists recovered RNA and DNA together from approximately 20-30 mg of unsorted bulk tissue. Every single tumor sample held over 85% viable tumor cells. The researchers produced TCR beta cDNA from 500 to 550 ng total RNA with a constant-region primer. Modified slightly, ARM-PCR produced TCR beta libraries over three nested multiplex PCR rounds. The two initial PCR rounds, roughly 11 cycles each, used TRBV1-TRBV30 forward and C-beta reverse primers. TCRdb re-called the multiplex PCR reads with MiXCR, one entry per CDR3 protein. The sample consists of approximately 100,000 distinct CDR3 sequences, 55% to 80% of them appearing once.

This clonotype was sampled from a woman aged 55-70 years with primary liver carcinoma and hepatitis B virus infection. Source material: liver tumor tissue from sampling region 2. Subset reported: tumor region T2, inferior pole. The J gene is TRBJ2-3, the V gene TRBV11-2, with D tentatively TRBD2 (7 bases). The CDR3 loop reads CASSSTRLGGADTQYF. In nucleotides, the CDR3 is TGTGCCAGCAGCTCAACCCGATTAGGGGGGGCAGATACGCAGTATTTT.